This T cell receptor beta chain originates from a study of blood T cell repertoires in COVID-19. This clone was detected only a few times. The repertoire was sequenced with immunoSEQ multiplex PCR; TCRdb's copy has only in-frame clones and lacks some. The table has under 300,000 clones, 70% to 90% seen once. The CDR3 runs to 14 residues. Germline-derived CDR1 and CDR2 are SGHRS and YFSETQ. Trimming took off 4 bases at V and 1 base at J, with 11 bases between the two ends. The chain combines TRBV5-1 with TRBJ1-2; D is uncertain. The sample taken for sequencing was peripheral blood. The receptor comes from an older woman with active or convalescent COVID-19. CDR3 loop: CASSQQSINYGYTF. The CDR3 nucleotides are TGCGCCAGCAGCCAACAGAGTATTAACTATGGCTACACCTTC.